This T cell receptor beta chain was recorded in a study of neoadjuvant anti-PD-1 for oral cavity cancer. With respect to this clone: Its antigen is unknown.

The CDR3 spans 15 residues. CDR1 is SGHTA and CDR2 is FQGTGA in the germline V gene. The ends were cut back, 4 bases at V and 0 bases at J, with 9 bases in the middle. Most PBMC samples had around 480 ng input DNA in six replicates. Produced via immunoSEQ multiplex PCR; TCRdb's table is partial and in-frame only. The table shows around 13,000 clones, with about 77% occurring only once. Time point of the sample: after neoadjuvant nivolumab, at surgical resection. No culture or expansion preceded analysis of these blood cells. Whole-study results and caveats: Pretreatment Treg/Th17 ratio correlated inversely with post-treatment tumor clonality.

The origin of this receptor is a person aged 35-80 years with oral cavity squamous cell carcinoma. The chain uses TRBV7-3 and TRBJ2-2; D perhaps matches TRBD1 (6 bases). Here the sequenced sample was PBMCs, taken after nivolumab (anti-PD-1) treatment. The chain's CDR3 is CASSSQGSNTGELFF. The CDR3 coding sequence is TGTGCCAGCAGCTCACAGGGCTCGAACACCGGGGAGCTGTTTTTT.